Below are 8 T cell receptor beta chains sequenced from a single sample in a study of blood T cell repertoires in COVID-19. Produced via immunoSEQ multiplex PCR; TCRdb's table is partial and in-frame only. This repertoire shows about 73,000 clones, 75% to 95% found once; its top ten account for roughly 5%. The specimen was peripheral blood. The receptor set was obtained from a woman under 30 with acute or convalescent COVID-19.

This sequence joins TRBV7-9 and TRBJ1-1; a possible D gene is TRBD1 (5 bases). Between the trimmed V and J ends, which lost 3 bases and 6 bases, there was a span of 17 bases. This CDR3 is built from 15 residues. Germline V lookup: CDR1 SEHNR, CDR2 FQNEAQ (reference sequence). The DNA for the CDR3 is TGTGCCAGCAGCTTGTTGACAGCCCCGGGGGCTGAAGCTTTCTTT. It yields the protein CASSLLTAPGAEAFF.

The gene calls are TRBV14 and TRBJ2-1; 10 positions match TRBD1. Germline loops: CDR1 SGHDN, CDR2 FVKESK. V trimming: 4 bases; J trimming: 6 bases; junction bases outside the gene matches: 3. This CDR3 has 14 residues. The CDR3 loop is CASSLRDRGNEQFF. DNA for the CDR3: TGTGCCAGCAGCCTCCGGGACAGGGGCAATGAGCAGTTCTTC.

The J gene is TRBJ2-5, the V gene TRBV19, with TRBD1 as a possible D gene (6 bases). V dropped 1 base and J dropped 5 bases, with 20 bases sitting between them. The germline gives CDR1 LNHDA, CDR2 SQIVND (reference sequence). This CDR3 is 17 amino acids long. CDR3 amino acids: CASSIVWKGRGRETQYF. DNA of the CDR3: TGTGCCAGTAGTATAGTGTGGAAGGGCAGGGGTAGGGAGACCCAGTACTTC.

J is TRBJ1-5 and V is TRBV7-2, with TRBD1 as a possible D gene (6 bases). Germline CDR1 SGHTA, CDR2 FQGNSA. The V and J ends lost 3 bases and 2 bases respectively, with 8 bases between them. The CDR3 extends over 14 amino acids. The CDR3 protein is CASSLAGGNQPQHF. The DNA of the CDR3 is TGTGCCAGCAGCTTGGCAGGGGGCAATCAGCCCCAGCATTTT.

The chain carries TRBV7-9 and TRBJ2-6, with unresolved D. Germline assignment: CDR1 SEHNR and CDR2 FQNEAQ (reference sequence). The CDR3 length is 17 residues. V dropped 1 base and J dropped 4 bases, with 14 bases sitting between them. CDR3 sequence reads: CASSLGSLVSGANVLTF. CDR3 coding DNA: TGTGCCAGCAGCTTAGGCAGTCTCGTATCCGGGGCCAACGTCCTGACTTTC.

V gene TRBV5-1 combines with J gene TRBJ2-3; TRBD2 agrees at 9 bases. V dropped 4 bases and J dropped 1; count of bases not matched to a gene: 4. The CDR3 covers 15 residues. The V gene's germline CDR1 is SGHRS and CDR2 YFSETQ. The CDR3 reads CASSKRLAGTDTQYF. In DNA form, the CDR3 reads TGCGCCAGCAGCAAACGACTAGCGGGCACAGATACGCAGTATTTT.

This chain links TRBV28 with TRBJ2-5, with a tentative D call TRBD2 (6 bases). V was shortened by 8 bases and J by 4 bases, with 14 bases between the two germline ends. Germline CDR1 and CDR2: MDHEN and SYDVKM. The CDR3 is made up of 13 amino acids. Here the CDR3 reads CASGGYQGETQYF. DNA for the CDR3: TGTGCCAGCGGGGGGTACCAGGGAGAGACCCAGTACTTC.

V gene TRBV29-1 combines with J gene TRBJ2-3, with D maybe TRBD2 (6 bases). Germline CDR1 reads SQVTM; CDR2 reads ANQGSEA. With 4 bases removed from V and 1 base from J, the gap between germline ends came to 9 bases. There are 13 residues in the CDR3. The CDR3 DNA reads TGCAGCGTTGGCGGGGAGGGCACAGATACGCAGTATTTT. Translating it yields CSVGGEGTDTQYF.